Following are 32 T cell receptor beta chains from one sample sequenced in a study of T cell repertoires in cytomegalovirus infection. TCRdb used MiXCR to reprocess the reads, holding one entry per CDR3 protein. The sample has some 300,000 distinct CDR3 sequences; roughly 9.3% are singletons. The sample comprised PBMCs. The receptors shown here come from a human donor in good health (CMV status not recorded). Some clones in this sample may be carry-over from other donors' samples.

This clonotype has a handful of counts. This chain links TRBV9 with TRBJ1-6; D might be TRBD1 (5 bases). Deletions cut 2 bases from V and 15 bases from J, with 15 bases between. This CDR3 contains 13 residues. Looked up from germline, CDR1 is SGDLS and CDR2 is YYNGEE. The CDR3 spells CASSVTGPQGLHF. The CDR3 DNA sequence: TGTGCCAGCAGCGTGACGGGGCCTCAGGGCCTCCACTTT.

This clonotype was seen only a few times. The CDR3 region is CSASHRHEQYF. In nucleotides, the CDR3 is TGCAGTGCTAGTCATCGACACGAGCAGTACTTC. The V call is TRBV20-1, the J call TRBJ2-7; D call uncertain. CDR1 and CDR2 from the germline V gene are DFQATT and SNEGSKA (reference sequence). The CDR3 length is 11 residues. Trimming removed 3 bases at V and 5 bases at J, with 8 bases between.

This clonotype was picked up many times. This rearrangement joins TRBV29-1 to TRBJ2-7, with TRBD1 as a possible D gene (6 bases). The V and J ends lost 0 bases and 1 base respectively, with 13 bases between them. CDR1 and CDR2 from the germline V gene are SQVTM and ANQGSEA. CDR3 length equals 15 residues. As DNA, the CDR3 is TGCAGCGTTGAAGATGAAACAGGGAGATCCTACGAGCAGTACTTC. It yields the protein CSVEDETGRSYEQYF.

Ten or more counts support this clonotype. This chain links TRBV7-2 with TRBJ2-5; unclear D gene. V was clipped by 5 bases and J by 4 bases, with 14 bases between them. The CDR3 extends over 14 amino acids. Germline CDR1 SGHTA, CDR2 FQGNSA. CDR3 loop: CASSLSWGGETQYF. CDR3 coding DNA: TGTGCCAGCAGCCTTAGCTGGGGTGGAGAGACCCAGTACTTC.

In this sample, this clonotype turned up many times. V and J are TRBV6-2 or TRBV6-3 and TRBJ2-7; tentatively, D is TRBD2 (5 bases). Germline V CDR1 and CDR2: MNHEY, SVGEGT. Trimming took 6 bases from V and 0 from J, leaving 9 bases between them. There are 13 residues in the CDR3. As DNA, the CDR3 is TGTGCCAGCAGCGGAGGATACTCCTACGAGCAGTACGTC. Translating it yields CASSGGYSYEQYV.

The chain couples TRBV14 to TRBJ2-1, with 10 bases identical to TRBD2. The CDR3 is 15 amino acids. With V trimmed by 4 bases and J by 6 bases, 6 bases remained unmatched. CDR1 and CDR2 from the germline V gene are SGHDN and FVKESK. CDR3 sequence reads: CASSPQRGGFNEQFF. The CDR3 DNA follows: TGTGCCAGCAGCCCACAGCGGGGGGGCTTCAATGAGCAGTTCTTC. Full variable domain (rest looked up from reference TRBV14 and TRBJ2-1): EAGVTQFPSHSVIEKGQTVTLRCDPISGHDNLYWYRRVMGKEIKFLLHFVKESKQDESGMPNNRFLAERTGGTYSTLKVQPAELEDSGVYFCASSPQRGGFNEQFFGPGTRLTVL.

Many counts were recorded for this clonotype. V gene TRBV7-8 combines with J gene TRBJ1-1, with a tentative D call TRBD1 (6 bases). This CDR3 region has 16 residues. Trimming took 1 base from V and 1 from J, leaving 13 bases between them. Looked up from germline, CDR1 is SGHVS and CDR2 is FQNEAQ. Written as DNA, the CDR3 is TGTGCCAGCAGCTTAGGGAACAGGGCGCAGAACACTGAAGCTTTCTTT. Protein sequence: CASSLGNRAQNTEAFF.

This clonotype was counted many times. This chain uses TRBV10-3 with TRBJ2-3, with TRBD2 as a possible D gene (5 bases). The CDR3 runs 15 residues. CDR1 is ENHRY and CDR2 is SYGVKD in the germline V gene. Trimming removed 2 bases at V and 3 bases at J, with 12 bases between. The CDR3 sequence: CAISEPGYDTDTQYF. The CDR3 DNA is TGTGCCATCAGTGAGCCGGGATACGATACAGATACGCAGTATTTT.

The J gene is TRBJ2-1, the V gene TRBV24-1, with 7 bases lining up with TRBD1. The CDR3 extends over 12 amino acids. CDR1 and CDR2 from the germline V gene are KGHDR and SFDVKD. V lost 6 bases, J lost 9 bases, and 4 bases stayed unmatched. This CDR3 is CATSYPGGEQFF. The CDR3 DNA is TGTGCCACCAGTTATCCAGGGGGTGAGCAGTTCTTC.

This clonotype was counted many times. The chain uses TRBV19 and TRBJ1-1; 7 bases map to TRBD1. The V gene's germline CDR1 is LNHDA and CDR2 SQIVND (reference sequence). J was trimmed by 2 bases and V by 7 bases; bases with no gene match: 10. The CDR3 length is 15 residues. This CDR3 reads CASTPTGRQNTEAFF. In DNA, the CDR3 is TGTGCCAGTACCCCGACAGGGAGGCAAAACACTGAAGCTTTCTTT. The full variable domain, its missing parts supplied by reference TRBV19 and TRBJ1-1, is DGGITQSPKYLFRKEGQNVTLSCEQNLNHDAMYWYRQDPGQGLRLIYYSQIVNDFQKGDIAEGYSVSREKKESFPLTVTSAQKNPTAFYLCASTPTGRQNTEAFFGQGTRLTVV.

This clonotype has a count of ten or more. J is TRBJ2-3 and V is TRBV7-8; D perhaps matches TRBD1 (6 bases). The CDR3 covers 16 residues. The ends were cut back, 6 bases at V and 5 bases at J, with 21 bases in the middle. Looked up from germline, CDR1 is SGHVS and CDR2 is FQNEAQ. DNA of the CDR3: TGTGCCAGCAGACTGTCAGGGGCGGGTGAAAGAGATACGCAGTATTTT. Encoded protein: CASRLSGAGERDTQYF.

There are many counts of this clonotype. This chain joins TRBV6-5 and TRBJ1-5; D is perhaps TRBD1 (6 bases). Germline V gene sequence: CDR1 MNHEY, CDR2 SVGAGI. Trimming stripped 5 bases from V and 6 bases from J, with 14 bases between. There are 14 residues in the CDR3. In DNA, the CDR3 is TGTGCCAGCAGTGAGGACAGCATGTCTCAGCCCCAGCATTTT. Protein sequence: CASSEDSMSQPQHF.

This clonotype was recorded many times. The chain links TRBV28 to TRBJ1-2; D is uncertain. Germline V CDR1 and CDR2: MDHEN, SYDVKM. The length of the CDR3 is 12 residues. The germline V and J ends were trimmed by 3 bases and 2 bases, with 4 bases remaining between them. DNA for the CDR3: TGTGCCAGCAGTTTCGGGAACTATGGCTACACCTTC. Protein product: CASSFGNYGYTF.

In its sample, this clonotype was seen a few times. The chain is built from TRBV5-1 and TRBJ1-1, with D unclear. Per germline, CDR1 SGHRS and CDR2 YFSETQ. Trimming pared 6 bases from V and 5 bases from J, leaving 8 bases between. This CDR3 has 11 amino acids. The CDR3 protein is CASNLGTEAFF. The CDR3 DNA reads as TGCGCCAGCAACTTAGGAACTGAAGCTTTCTTT. The full variable domain, completed using reference TRBV5-1 and TRBJ1-1, is KAGVTQTPRYLIKTRGQQVTLSCSPISGHRSVSWYQQTPGQGLQFLFEYFSETQRNKGNFPGRFSGRQFSNSRSEMNVSTLELGDSALYLCASNLGTEAFFGQGTRLTVV.

This clonotype was seen a few times. This chain links TRBV5-6 with TRBJ2-3; perhaps TRBD1 as D (5 bases). The CDR3 is made up of 14 amino acids. Germline CDR1 SGHDT, CDR2 YYEEEE. Trimming left V 0 bases short and J 3 bases short, with 8 bases between. The CDR3 nucleotides are TGTGCCAGCAGCTTGGTTCAGGGAACAGATACGCAGTATTTT. Its translation: CASSLVQGTDTQYF.

This clonotype was observed at least ten times. V gene TRBV28 combines with J gene TRBJ1-6; the D is unclear. V gave up 8 bases and J gave up 7 bases, with 6 bases separating them. Germline lookup yields CDR1 MDHEN and CDR2 SYDVKM. This CDR3 is 11 amino acids long. CDR3 nucleotides: TGTGCCAGCTCAACCAATTCACCCCTCCACTTT. Protein sequence: CASSTNSPLHF.

This clonotype came up many times. The chain has TRBV15 and TRBJ2-1; unclear D gene. The length of the CDR3 is 17 residues. Germline-derived CDR1 and CDR2 are LNHNV and YYDKDF (reference sequence). V dropped 0 bases and J dropped 0 bases, with 12 bases sitting between them. CDR3 region: CATSRDRKILSYNEQFF. The CDR3 nucleotides are TGTGCCACCAGCAGAGATAGGAAAATACTCTCCTACAATGAGCAGTTCTTC.

The rearrangement joins TRBV29-1 to TRBJ1-1; TRBD1 might be the D (6 bases). The CDR3 totals 14 residues. CDR1 is SQVTM and CDR2 is ANQGSEA in the germline V gene. The V end lost 7 bases, the J end lost 0 bases, and 15 bases lay between the germline ends. The CDR3 here is CSGETGQLNTEAFF. Here the CDR3 DNA reads TGCAGCGGGGAGACAGGCCAATTGAACACTGAAGCTTTCTTT. The whole variable domain, filled in from reference TRBV29-1 and TRBJ1-1, reads SAVISQKPSRDICQRGTSLTIQCQVDSQVTMMFWYRQQPGQSLTLIATANQGSEATYESGFVIDKFPISRPNLTFSTLTVSNMSPEDSSIYLCSGETGQLNTEAFFGQGTRLTVV.

The chain recombines TRBV6-2 or TRBV6-3 with TRBJ2-7, with no clear D. The CDR3 loop spans 15 amino acids. V lost 6 bases, J lost 0 bases, and 15 bases lay in between. CDR1 is MNHEY and CDR2 is SVGEGT in the germline V gene. The CDR3 DNA sequence: TGTGCCAGCAGGTTGGCTGGGATTTCCTCCTACGAGCAGTACGTC. Translating gives CASRLAGISSYEQYV.

About this clonotype: Its ends do not fully match the called genes, so a read error is possible. The chain carries TRBV19 and TRBJ2-1; perhaps TRBD2 as D (6 bases). The CDR3 has 16 residues. The germline gives CDR1 LNHDA, CDR2 SQIVND (reference sequence). In DNA form, the CDR3 reads TGTGCCAGTAGTCTCCGCCCCGCCGGGAGCTACATTGAGCAGTTCTTC. Its protein product is CASSLRPAGSYIEQFF.

V and J are TRBV12-5 and TRBJ2-1; 8 bases map to TRBD2. This CDR3 comprises 17 residues. The trim removed 1 base at V and 3 bases at J, leaving 8 bases unmatched. In germline, CDR1 is LGHNT, CDR2 FRNRAP. The CDR3 protein is CASGLAWRGVNYNEQFF. The CDR3 DNA reads TGTGCTAGTGGTTTGGCGTGGCGGGGGGTAAACTACAATGAGCAGTTCTTC. The whole variable domain, filled in from reference TRBV12-5 and TRBJ2-1, reads DARVTQTPRHKVTEMGQEVTMRCQPILGHNTVFWYRQTMMQGLELLAYFRNRAPLDDSGMPKDRFSAEMPDATLATLKIQPSEPRDSAVYFCASGLAWRGVNYNEQFFGPGTRLTVL.

This clonotype was detected ten times or more. The chain links TRBV6-6 to TRBJ2-7; perhaps TRBD1 as D (6 bases). This CDR3 is 14 amino acids long. Trimming left V 6 bases short and J 3 bases short, with 15 bases between. CDR1 is MNHNY and CDR2 is SVGAGI in the germline V gene (reference sequence). The CDR3 region is CASRKPGHGYEQYV. In DNA form, the CDR3 reads TGTGCCAGCAGGAAACCGGGACACGGCTACGAGCAGTACGTC.

There are many counts of this clonotype. The chain joins TRBV11-2 to TRBJ2-6, with 9 bases matching TRBD1. The CDR3 spans 19 residues. With 5 bases clipped from V and 1 base from J, the junction kept 12 bases outside the gene matches. Germline V gene sequence: CDR1 SGHAT, CDR2 FQNNGV. The CDR3 loop is CASSLTRDREISGANVLTF. CDR3 DNA sequence: TGTGCCAGCAGCCTTACCCGGGACAGGGAAATTTCTGGGGCCAACGTCCTGACTTTC.

This clonotype has a count of ten or more. The CDR3 nucleotides are TGTGCCAGCAGCATTCTCCTGGAGACCCAGTACTTC. Protein: CASSILLETQYF. The chain links TRBV7-8 to TRBJ2-5, with D hard to call. There are 12 residues in the CDR3. In germline, CDR1 is SGHVS, CDR2 FQNEAQ. The ends were cut back, 5 bases at V and 5 bases at J, with 9 bases in the middle. The variable domain in full, completed from reference TRBV7-8 and TRBJ2-5, reads GAGVSQSPRYKVAKRGQDVALRCDPISGHVSLFWYQQALGQGPEFLTYFQNEAQLDKSGLPSDRFFAERPEGSVSTLKIQRTQQEDSAVYLCASSILLETQYFGPGTRLLVL.

This clonotype was seen ten or more times. The genes are TRBV7-9 and TRBJ2-5, with a tentative D call TRBD2 (5 bases). In germline, CDR1 is SEHNR, CDR2 FQNEAQ (reference sequence). With 5 bases removed from V and 5 bases from J, the gap between germline ends came to 18 bases. This CDR3 spans 15 amino acids. The CDR3 is CASSIKGRGLETQYF. CDR3 DNA: TGTGCCAGCAGCATAAAAGGTCGAGGGTTGGAGACCCAGTACTTC. The full variable domain, rest sourced from reference TRBV7-9 and TRBJ2-5, is DTGVSQNPRHKITKRGQNVTFRCDPISEHNRLYWYRQTLGQGPEFLTYFQNEAQLEKSRLLSDRFSAERPKGSFSTLEIQRTEQGDSAMYLCASSIKGRGLETQYFGPGTRLLVL.

The table lists this clonotype with a few counts. The rearrangement uses TRBV10-3 and TRBJ2-2, with 9 bases that match TRBD1. Germline V CDR1 and CDR2: ENHRY, SYGVKD. The CDR3 is 15 amino acids. Unmatched junction bases numbered 6, after V lost 5 bases and J lost 5 bases. The CDR3 region is CAISPDRGRTGELFF. The CDR3 DNA reads as TGTGCCATCAGTCCGGACAGGGGACGAACCGGGGAGCTGTTTTTT.

This clonotype has at least ten counts. The chain couples TRBV28 to TRBJ2-2; D not certain. The CDR3 is 15 residues long. V dropped 2 bases and J dropped 5 bases, with 12 bases sitting between them. Germline loops: CDR1 MDHEN, CDR2 SYDVKM. CDR3 coding DNA: TGTGCCAGCAGTTTAGAGAACCCCGGGACCGGGGAGCTGTTTTTT. It translates to CASSLENPGTGELFF.

In its sample, this clonotype was seen many times. The chain carries TRBV7-3 and TRBJ2-3, with D uncertain. The ends were cut back, 5 bases at V and 2 bases at J, with 8 bases in the middle. Germline lookup yields CDR1 SGHTA and CDR2 FQGTGA. This CDR3 is 13 amino acids long. The CDR3, as DNA: TGTGCCAGCAGCCCCTCCCCCACAGATACGCAGTATTTT. Its translation: CASSPSPTDTQYF.

The sample holds many counts of this clonotype. V usage is TRBV7-8 and J usage is TRBJ1-3, with unresolved D. The CDR3 covers 16 residues. Between the trimmed V and J ends, which lost 1 base and 0 bases, there was a span of 10 bases. CDR1 and CDR2 (germline): SGHVS, FQNEAQ. The CDR3 nucleotides are TGTGCCAGCAGCTTAGACAGTGTGTCCTCTGGAAACACCATATATTTT. Its protein is CASSLDSVSSGNTIYF.

This clonotype was picked up many times. CDR3: CASSLDSRGSEAFF. In DNA form, the CDR3 reads TGTGCCAGCAGCTTAGATAGCAGGGGAAGTGAAGCTTTCTTT. The chain links TRBV7-9 to TRBJ1-1; perhaps TRBD1 as D (6 bases). CDR3 length: 14 residues. V lost 1 base and J lost 7, with 13 bases in between. Germline V gene sequence: CDR1 SEHNR, CDR2 FQNEAQ (reference sequence).

In this sample, this clonotype turned up many times. The V gene is TRBV6-2 or TRBV6-3, the J gene TRBJ2-7; D is perhaps TRBD1 or TRBD2 (6 bases each). Germline loops: CDR1 MNHEY, CDR2 SVGEGT. The CDR3 length is 16 residues. The V end lost 5 bases, the J end lost 0 bases, and 17 bases lay between the germline ends. The CDR3 bases are TGTGCCAGCAGTGACCTCGGGGGCCGAAGCTCCTACGAGCAGTACTTC. It specifies CASSDLGGRSSYEQYF.

This clonotype was counted many times. The rearrangement uses TRBV7-6 and TRBJ1-1; 9 bases agree with TRBD1. The CDR3 sequence is 16 residues long. The ends lost 5 bases at V and 5 bases at J; junction bases unmatched: 12. CDR1 is SGHVS and CDR2 is FNYEAQ in the germline V gene. The CDR3 region has the DNA TGTGCCAGCAGCCCCGCTCGACAGGGGGTCGAAACTGAAGCTTTCTTT. Its translation: CASSPARQGVETEAFF.